This T cell receptor (beta chain) was documented in a study of identical twins. General observations from the study: Researchers caution that invariant MAIT and iNKT cells could partly confound zero-insertion analyses.

For this clonotype: As yet, its antigen is unknown.

TCRdb reprocessed the 5' RACE reads via MiXCR and lists one record per CDR3 protein. This sample yields under 500,000 distinct CDR3 sequences, of which roughly an eighth are seen a single time; about 0.94% belongs to the top ten. With 4 bases clipped from V and 7 bases from J, the junction kept 7 bases outside the gene matches. CDR3 length equals 15 residues. Separately, the same data were catalogued under a study of yellow fever vaccine responses in identical twins.

The receptor was derived from a woman younger than 35 in good health. The sample taken for sequencing was CD4+ T cells sorted from blood. V is TRBV12-3 or TRBV12-4 and J is TRBJ1-4; TRBD1 matches at 9 bases. In DNA form, the CDR3 reads TGTGCCAGCAGTTCGGACAGGGGAATAGGTGAAAAACTGTTTTTT. Translating gives CASSSDRGIGEKLFF.